Included here is one TCR beta chain sequence, with context. The data are from a study of blood T cell repertoires in COVID-19. V shed 6 bases and J shed 10 bases, with 27 bases lying between them. The germline V gene has CDR1 KGHSH and CDR2 LQKENI. This CDR3 is 16 amino acids long. Authors' methods: Nucleated cell number was recorded as an estimate derived from reference gene primer amplification. The protocol was immunoSEQ multiplex PCR, while the TCRdb copy is restricted to in-frame clones and leaves out a portion. The V and J calls and the clone size are those of that table, but D and trimming were determined from the DNA. The sample contains almost 250,000 clones, roughly 88% of which appear only once.

The origin of this receptor is an elderly woman with COVID-19, enrolled during active disease. The V and J genes are TRBV18 and TRBJ1-1; D gene uncertain. Material for sequencing was peripheral blood. CDR3 in DNA: TGTGCCAGCTCCCTATCTAATATCCGCTCCGGAGAGGTAGCTTTCTTT. It encodes CASSLSNIRSGEVAFF.